The rows below give T cell receptor beta chains drawn from one sample of a study of blood T cell repertoires in COVID-19. The protocol was immunoSEQ multiplex PCR, while the TCRdb copy is restricted to in-frame clones and leaves out a portion. This table has 200,000 to 250,000 clones, approximately 80% appearing once. The sequenced sample was PBMCs or T cells enriched from blood (not recorded which). The receptors stem from a man aged 25-45 years with acute COVID-19. CDR3s include the opening cysteine and the closing phenylalanine or tryptophan. D genes are given only for firm matches. Some rows mark clone size as missing; the rest say once, few, many or name a class of expanded clone.

CDR3 DNA: TGTGCCACCAGCGGCCGGGACAGGGCGTTCACTGAAGCTTTCTTT; CDR3 protein: CATSGRDRAFTEAFF; D gene: TRBD1; clone size: NA; J gene: TRBJ1-1; V gene: TRBV15
CDR3 DNA: TGTGCCAGCAGTGAATCATGGCGGACCTGGGGAGGCTATGGCTACACCTTC; CDR3 protein: CASSESWRTWGGYGYTF; D gene: NA; clone size: NA; J gene: TRBJ1-2; V gene: TRBV6-1
CDR3 DNA: TGTGCCAGCAGTGAAGGCACAGGCCCGGGTACTGAAGCTTTCTTT; CDR3 protein: CASSEGTGPGTEAFF; D gene: NA; clone size: NA; J gene: TRBJ1-1; V gene: TRBV6-4
CDR3 DNA: TGTGCCAGCAGCTTCCAGGACAATCAGCCCCAGCATTTT; CDR3 protein: CASSFQDNQPQHF; D gene: NA; clone size: NA; J gene: TRBJ1-5; V gene: TRBV11-2
CDR3 DNA: TGTGCCAGCAGTAAGAACCTCCCGACAGCCCGGTCACCCCTCCACTTT; CDR3 protein: CASSKNLPTARSPLHF; D gene: NA; clone size: NA; J gene: TRBJ1-6; V gene: TRBV2
CDR3 DNA: TGCGCCAGCAGCTTGAAGGAGGGCTCTCTCTATGGCTACACCTTC; CDR3 protein: CASSLKEGSLYGYTF; D gene: NA; clone size: few; J gene: TRBJ1-2; V gene: TRBV5-1
CDR3 DNA: TGTGCCAGCAGTGGGTCTCGTGGTGGCGGCCTGTATGGCTACACCTTC; CDR3 protein: CASSGSRGGGLYGYTF; D gene: NA; clone size: few; J gene: TRBJ1-2; V gene: TRBV2
CDR3 DNA: TGTGCCAGCAGTGCGACAGGGGGCTCCGGGGAGCTGTTTTTT; CDR3 protein: CASSATGGSGELFF; D gene: TRBD1; clone size: few; J gene: TRBJ2-2; V gene: TRBV6-2/TRBV6-3
CDR3 DNA: TGTGCCAGCAGTCGACAGGTTCAGAATCAGCCCCAGCATTTT; CDR3 protein: CASSRQVQNQPQHF; D gene: NA; clone size: NA; J gene: TRBJ1-5; V gene: TRBV6-5
CDR3 DNA: TGCGCCAGCAGTGAGTCGATAGGCCAGGGGGCATACGAGCAGTACTTC; CDR3 protein: CASSESIGQGAYEQYF; D gene: TRBD1; clone size: NA; J gene: TRBJ2-7; V gene: TRBV10-1
CDR3 DNA: TGCGCCAGCAGCTTGGAGGGTGGTGACAGGGACACAGATACGCAGTATTTT; CDR3 protein: CASSLEGGDRDTDTQYF; D gene: TRBD1; clone size: NA; J gene: TRBJ2-3; V gene: TRBV5-1
CDR3 DNA: TGTGCCAGCAGTTACGGGACAAAAACCTACGAGCAGTACTTC; CDR3 protein: CASSYGTKTYEQYF; D gene: NA; clone size: NA; J gene: TRBJ2-7; V gene: TRBV6-6
CDR3 DNA: TGTGCCAGCAGAGAGGGGGCTTCATACACCGGGGAGCTGTTTTTT; CDR3 protein: CASREGASYTGELFF; D gene: TRBD1; clone size: NA; J gene: TRBJ2-2; V gene: TRBV11-2
CDR3 DNA: TGTGCCAGCAGCGTATGGGACAGCCTTACAGATACGCAGTATTTT; CDR3 protein: CASSVWDSLTDTQYF; D gene: TRBD1; clone size: NA; J gene: TRBJ2-3; V gene: TRBV7-6
CDR3 DNA: TGTGCCTGGAGTGTTGGACTGTATGGCTACACCTTC; CDR3 protein: CAWSVGLYGYTF; D gene: NA; clone size: NA; J gene: TRBJ1-2; V gene: TRBV30
CDR3 DNA: TGTGCCAGCAGCCGGACGGACTATAGCAATCAGCCCCAGCATTTT; CDR3 protein: CASSRTDYSNQPQHF; D gene: NA; clone size: NA; J gene: TRBJ1-5; V gene: TRBV7-9
CDR3 DNA: TGTGCCAGCAGTGAGGCCGGGGACAGTTCCTACGAGCAGTACTTC; CDR3 protein: CASSEAGDSSYEQYF; D gene: TRBD1; clone size: NA; J gene: TRBJ2-7; V gene: TRBV6-1
CDR3 DNA: TGTGCCAGCAGCCCACAGGGGGTGGTCGGGGAGCTGTTTTTT; CDR3 protein: CASSPQGVVGELFF; D gene: TRBD1; clone size: NA; J gene: TRBJ2-2; V gene: TRBV3-1/TRBV3-2
CDR3 DNA: TGTGCCAGCAGCTTGGGACTACCCACAGATACGCAGTATTTT; CDR3 protein: CASSLGLPTDTQYF; D gene: NA; clone size: NA; J gene: TRBJ2-3; V gene: TRBV5-5
CDR3 DNA: TGTGCCAGCAGCTTTGGTAGCGGGGATCTCTCAGATACGCAGTATTTT; CDR3 protein: CASSFGSGDLSDTQYF; D gene: TRBD2; clone size: once; J gene: TRBJ2-3; V gene: TRBV11-2
CDR3 DNA: TGTGCCAGCAGTGAACTGGGCCACTTGAACACTGAAGCTTTCTTT; CDR3 protein: CASSELGHLNTEAFF; D gene: NA; clone size: NA; J gene: TRBJ1-1; V gene: TRBV2
CDR3 DNA: TGCACCAGCAGCCAAGATAAAATGCCAGGTGACTATGGCTACACCTTC; CDR3 protein: CTSSQDKMPGDYGYTF; D gene: NA; clone size: NA; J gene: TRBJ1-2; V gene: TRBV1
CDR3 DNA: TGTGCCAGCAGCTCGGACACGGGCACAGATACGCAGTATTTT; CDR3 protein: CASSSDTGTDTQYF; D gene: NA; clone size: NA; J gene: TRBJ2-3; V gene: TRBV5-4
CDR3 DNA: TGTGCCAGCAGCCCAGGGACTAGACTTGAAGAGACCCAGTACTTC; CDR3 protein: CASSPGTRLEETQYF; D gene: TRBD2; clone size: NA; J gene: TRBJ2-5; V gene: TRBV9
CDR3 DNA: TGCGCCAGCAGTGAGGGGACAGGGGACGGTGGAAAACTGTTTTTT; CDR3 protein: CASSEGTGDGGKLFF; D gene: TRBD1; clone size: NA; J gene: TRBJ1-4; V gene: TRBV10-1
CDR3 DNA: TGTGCCAGTTCTCTGGGGGACAATAACTATGGCTACACCTTC; CDR3 protein: CASSLGDNNYGYTF; D gene: NA; clone size: NA; J gene: TRBJ1-2; V gene: TRBV4-2
CDR3 DNA: TGTGCCAGCAGTTCGGAACAGGGGTATCAAGAGACCCAGTACTTC; CDR3 protein: CASSSEQGYQETQYF; D gene: TRBD1; clone size: NA; J gene: TRBJ2-5; V gene: TRBV5-6
CDR3 DNA: TGCAGTGTCCAGGGGCTAGCCGGCTACACCTTC; CDR3 protein: CSVQGLAGYTF; D gene: NA; clone size: NA; J gene: TRBJ1-2; V gene: TRBV20-1
CDR3 DNA: TGCGCCAGCAGCTTGAACGGGCAGCCCCAGCATTTT; CDR3 protein: CASSLNGQPQHF; D gene: NA; clone size: NA; J gene: TRBJ1-5; V gene: TRBV5-1
CDR3 DNA: TGTGCCAGCAGCGTTAGCGGGGGGGCTCTCAATGAGCAGTTCTTC; CDR3 protein: CASSVSGGALNEQFF; D gene: TRBD2; clone size: NA; J gene: TRBJ2-1; V gene: TRBV9